The 8 T cell receptor beta chains given below trace back to one sample, sequenced in a study of shared clonotypes between healthy human individuals. Assay: immunoSEQ multiplex PCR; the TCRdb copy retains only in-frame clones and omits some. The sample holds 2,500,000 or so clones, 92% seen once. Sequenced input: naive CD4+ T cells from PBMCs. Subset defined: CD45RA+ positively selected. These receptors were taken from a man between 18 and 29 years old in good health. Some clones in this sample may be carry-over from other donors' samples.

Regarding this clone: Other DNA sequences in this sample translate to the same CDR3. The chain links TRBV7-3 to TRBJ2-3; D uncertain. V was trimmed by 0 bases and J by 0 bases, leaving 4 bases between them. This CDR3 region has 14 residues. The germline gives CDR1 SGHTA, CDR2 FQGTGA. CDR3: CASSLTPSTDTQYF. The CDR3 DNA reads TGTGCCAGCAGCTTAACTCCCAGCACAGATACGCAGTATTTT. Looking up the rest from reference TRBV7-3 and TRBJ2-3 gives the full variable domain: GAGVSQTPSNKVTEKGKYVELRCDPISGHTALYWYRQSLGQGPEFLIYFQGTGAADDSGLPNDRFFAVRPEGSVSTLKIQRTERGDSAVYLCASSLTPSTDTQYFGPGTRLTVL.

The V and J genes are TRBV19 and TRBJ1-1, with D possibly being TRBD1 (6 bases). CDR3 length: 16 residues. Trimming cost V 3 bases and J 5 bases, with 19 bases left between them. Looked up from germline, CDR1 is LNHDA and CDR2 is SQIVND (reference sequence). For the CDR3, the DNA is TGTGCCAGTAGTATCCCTCGTGGGGTAAGGGGGACTGAAGCTTTCTTT. Encoded protein: CASSIPRGVRGTEAFF.

The chain is built from TRBV7-2 and TRBJ2-5; either TRBD1 or TRBD2 may fit D (5 bases each). With 5 bases removed from V and 9 bases from J, the gap between germline ends came to 19 bases. This CDR3 spans 14 amino acids. Germline values: CDR1 SGHTA, CDR2 FQGNSA. The CDR3 bases are TGTGCCAGCAGCCCGGGACCTACGGGTGGGGCCCAGTACTTC. Amino acids: CASSPGPTGGAQYF.

This chain uses TRBV7-3 with TRBJ2-1, with TRBD1 identical over 10 bases. The germline CDR1 and CDR2 sequences are SGHTA and FQGTGA. The CDR3 covers 15 residues. V gave up 4 bases and J gave up 5 bases; unmatched junction bases: 5. CDR3: CASSYGTGEDNEQFF. DNA for the CDR3: TGTGCCAGCAGCTACGGGACAGGGGAAGACAATGAGCAGTTCTTC.

The chain combines TRBV9 with TRBJ2-1, with 8 nucleotides matching TRBD2. V lost 4 bases, J lost 4 bases, and 7 bases stayed unmatched. From germline, CDR1 is SGDLS and CDR2 YYNGEE. The CDR3 has 15 amino acids. The CDR3 nucleotides read TGTGCCAGCAGCACCGCGGGAGGTTCTTACAATGAGCAGTTCTTC. This translates into CASSTAGGSYNEQFF.

The chain joins TRBV5-5 to TRBJ1-5; maybe TRBD1 (6 bases). The germline V and J ends were trimmed by 7 bases and 9 bases, with 17 bases remaining between them. The V gene's germline CDR1 is SGHKS and CDR2 YYEKEE (reference sequence). This CDR3 is built from 13 residues. The CDR3 protein is CASQGDTRSPQHF. The DNA of the CDR3 is TGTGCCAGCCAAGGGGACACCCGGTCGCCCCAGCATTTT.

CDR3 in amino acids: CASSLWTSGTLGQYF. The CDR3 bases are TGTGCCAGCAGCTTATGGACTAGCGGTACTTTGGGCCAGTACTTC. This chain uses TRBV11-2 with TRBJ2-5; 10 nucleotides match TRBD2. Germline CDR1 is SGHAT and CDR2 is FQNNGV. The CDR3 consists of 15 residues. Trimming at V came to 2 bases and at J to 10 bases, leaving 10 bases not matched to a gene.

This clone was observed a single time. The chain links TRBV9 to TRBJ1-2; D uncertain. Germline V gene sequence: CDR1 SGDLS, CDR2 YYNGEE. This CDR3 has 13 amino acids. The V end was cut by 5 bases, the J end by 2 bases, with 10 bases between. CDR3 sequence (DNA): TGTGCCAGCAGAAATACACCGAACTATGGCTACACCTTC. As protein: CASRNTPNYGYTF.